This T cell receptor beta chain came from a study of T cell responses to AZD1222 COVID-19 vaccine. Assay used: immunoSEQ multiplex PCR; TCRdb lists only in-frame clones, some missing. This table has approximately 190,000 clones, approximately 91% appearing once. Germline assignment: CDR1 SGHRS and CDR2 YFSETQ. Trimming took 4 bases from V and 8 from J; bases not matched to a gene: 5. The CDR3 is 13 residues long. The sample in question was peripheral blood, obtained on day 0 of AZD1222 vaccination. The gene calls are TRBV5-1 and TRBJ2-4; 8 nucleotides line up with TRBD1. The TCR sequence derives from an adult in good health. CDR3 sequence: CASSPGGGDIQYF. In DNA form, the CDR3 reads TGCGCCAGCAGCCCAGGGGGCGGCGACATTCAGTACTTC.